The source of this T cell receptor (beta chain) is a study of blood T cell repertoires in COVID-19. As for the study in general: COVID-19 samples collected from the United States, Italy and Spain covered acute and convalescent phases. T cells, B-cell-depleted T cells, or PBMCs supplied cDNA or gDNA.

Per the original data handling: Amplification with reference gene primers provided the estimates of nucleated cell counts. Clones were sequenced by immunoSEQ multiplex PCR, and TCRdb holds only the in-frame ones, with some missing. The D gene and trimming were derived from the DNA, and the V and J assignments and clone size from that table. The profile shows about 230,000 clones, approximately 88% of them singletons. V was clipped by 2 bases and J by 3 bases, with 13 bases between them. Germline V gene data show CDR1 as ENHRY and CDR2 as SYGVKD. CDR3 length: 15 amino acids. The source material was peripheral blood. The rearrangement links TRBV10-3 to TRBJ1-1, with a possible D match to TRBD1 (5 bases). The sequence derives from a man between 35 and 55 years old with acute or convalescent COVID-19. Here the CDR3 DNA reads TGTGCCATCAGTGAGACGGCGGGGGAGGACACTGAAGCTTTCTTT. This codes for CAISETAGEDTEAFF.